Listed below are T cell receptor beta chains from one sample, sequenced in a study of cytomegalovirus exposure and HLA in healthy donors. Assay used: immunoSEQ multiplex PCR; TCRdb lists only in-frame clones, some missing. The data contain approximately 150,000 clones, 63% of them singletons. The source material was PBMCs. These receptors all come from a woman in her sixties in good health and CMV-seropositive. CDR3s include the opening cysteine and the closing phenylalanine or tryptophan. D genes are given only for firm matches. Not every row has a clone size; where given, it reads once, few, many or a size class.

TGTGCCACCAGCCGGGGGACTTTTAGATATAGCAATCAGCCCCAGCATTTT | CATSRGTFRYSNQPQHF | NA | TRBV15 | 17 | TRBJ1-5 | NA
TGTGCCAGCAGCACCCAGTTAGGCAGCGGGATGGTCACAGATACGCAGTATTTT | CASSTQLGSGMVTDTQYF | NA | TRBV28 | 18 | TRBJ2-3 | TRBD2
TGCGCCAGCAGCCCGGAACGACAGAACACTGAAGCTTTCTTT | CASSPERQNTEAFF | NA | TRBV5-1 | 14 | TRBJ1-1 | NA
TGTGCCAGCAGACGGGAGGGGGACGATGAAGCTTTCTTT | CASRREGDDEAFF | NA | TRBV21-1 | 13 | TRBJ1-1 | NA
TGTGCCAGCAGTAAAACAGGAACCAATCAGCCCCAGCATTTT | CASSKTGTNQPQHF | NA | TRBV6-5 | 14 | TRBJ1-5 | NA
TGTGCCAGCAGTGAAGTGGGGGGGCTGCAGGCCATTCAGTACTTC | CASSEVGGLQAIQYF | NA | TRBV6-1 | 15 | TRBJ2-4 | NA
TGTGCCAGCAGCTACGGACAGGGGTCCTACGAGCAGTACTTC | CASSYGQGSYEQYF | NA | TRBV14 | 14 | TRBJ2-7 | TRBD1
TGCAGCGTTAAGTGGGGGACAGGGGGTTTGGAGACCCAGTACTTC | CSVKWGTGGLETQYF | NA | TRBV29-1 | 15 | TRBJ2-5 | TRBD1
TGTGCCAGCAGTTTGGGGGGGGTAGCGGGAGTACTTTCCTACGAGCAGTACTTC | CASSLGGVAGVLSYEQYF | NA | TRBV28 | 18 | TRBJ2-7 | TRBD2
TGCGCCAGCAGCCCATTACAGGGATACGAGCAGTACTTC | CASSPLQGYEQYF | NA | TRBV4-1 | 13 | TRBJ2-7 | NA
TGTGCCAGCAGCATACTAGCGGGTTTCTACAATGAGCAGTTCTTC | CASSILAGFYNEQFF | NA | TRBV7-2 | 15 | TRBJ2-1 | TRBD2
TGTGCCACGAAGAGGGGGCTGTACGGGATGAACACTGAAGCTTTCTTT | CATKRGLYGMNTEAFF | NA | TRBV7-9 | 16 | TRBJ1-1 | TRBD1
TGTGCCAGCAGCTTAGGCAGGACAGGGCGTACTGAAGCTTTCTTT | CASSLGRTGRTEAFF | few | TRBV13 | 15 | TRBJ1-1 | TRBD1
TGTGCCAGCAGTTTCGGGACAGGGAGATACACCTTC | CASSFGTGRYTF | NA | TRBV27 | 12 | TRBJ1-2 | TRBD1
TGTGCCAGCAGGATCCGGGACATACCTTACGAGCAGTACTTC | CASRIRDIPYEQYF | NA | TRBV6-1 | 14 | TRBJ2-7 | NA
TGCGCCAGCAGCCAAGTGCAGGGGGACACTGAAGATTTCTTT | CASSQVQGDTEDFF | once | TRBV4-1 | 14 | TRBJ1-1 | TRBD1
TGTGCTAGCAGCTTTGGCAGGGGCAACGAGCAGTACTTC | CASSFGRGNEQYF | once | TRBV7-7 | 13 | TRBJ2-7 | NA
TGTGCCAGCAGTCCCCTCCAAGGGACAGGGAAGAGCTACGAGCAGTACTTC | CASSPLQGTGKSYEQYF | NA | TRBV28 | 17 | TRBJ2-7 | TRBD1
TGTGCCAGCAGGGCCCTAGCGGGAGGTTTGGTTTGGAATGAGCAGTTCTTC | CASRALAGGLVWNEQFF | NA | TRBV7-6 | 17 | TRBJ2-1 | TRBD2
TGCGCCAGCAGTCCCAAAAGGGGACTAGCTATCGAGCAGTACTTC | CASSPKRGLAIEQYF | once | TRBV23-1 | 15 | TRBJ2-7 | TRBD2
TGTGCCAGCAGGGCGACTTTAGATACGCAGTATTTT | CASRATLDTQYF | once | TRBV2 | 12 | TRBJ2-3 | NA
TGTGCCAGCAGTTTGGGGCGCACAGATACGCAGTATTTT | CASSLGRTDTQYF | NA | TRBV27 | 13 | TRBJ2-3 | NA
TGTGCCTGGAGGAGGGGGGGTTCCTACAATGAGCAGTTCTTC | CAWRRGGSYNEQFF | few | TRBV30 | 14 | TRBJ2-1 | NA
TGTGCCAGCAGCCAAGATCGGGTCGGCGAGCAGTACTTC | CASSQDRVGEQYF | NA | TRBV4-2 | 13 | TRBJ2-7 | NA
TGTGCCAGCAGAACGGACAGGTTAAGGATCGGCAATCAGCCCCAGCATTTT | CASRTDRLRIGNQPQHF | NA | TRBV27 | 17 | TRBJ1-5 | TRBD1
TGTGCCAGTAGTCTTATGACAGGGGTTGGCTACGAGCAGTACTTC | CASSLMTGVGYEQYF | NA | TRBV19 | 15 | TRBJ2-7 | TRBD1
TGTGCCTGGAGTCTCAGGACCTACGAGCAGTACTTC | CAWSLRTYEQYF | NA | TRBV30 | 12 | TRBJ2-7 | NA
TGTGCCAGCAGGGTGGACAGGGATCGAAGTGGCTACACCTTC | CASRVDRDRSGYTF | few | TRBV2 | 14 | TRBJ1-2 | TRBD1
TGTGCCACCCGGGACAGGTTGACGGATACGCAGTATTTT | CATRDRLTDTQYF | NA | TRBV2 | 13 | TRBJ2-3 | TRBD1
TGTGCCAGCTCCGCGGGCCTACGAGCGCAGTATTTT | CASSAGLRAQYF | NA | TRBV6-1 | 12 | TRBJ2-3 | NA
TGTGCCACCTTAGCGGGAGGGCCTTACAATGAGCAGTTCTTC | CATLAGGPYNEQFF | many | TRBV11-1 | 14 | TRBJ2-1 | TRBD2
TGTGCCAGCAGTGAAGTGCAGGGTAAACCCAGGAACACTGAAGCTTTCTTT | CASSEVQGKPRNTEAFF | NA | TRBV6-4 | 17 | TRBJ1-1 | NA
TGTGCCAGCAGTTGGGACAGGCCGGGACTAGCGGGAGGTATGTTCTTC | CASSWDRPGLAGGMFF | few | TRBV28 | 16 | TRBJ2-1 | TRBD2
TGTGCCAGCTACGGGACAGGCAAGAGAGGGGAGCTGTTTTTT | CASYGTGKRGELFF | NA | TRBV18 | 14 | TRBJ2-2 | TRBD1
TGTGCCAGCAGTCTTAAAATGAACACTGAAGCTTTCTTT | CASSLKMNTEAFF | NA | TRBV27 | 13 | TRBJ1-1 | NA
TGCGCCAGCAGCCAAGCGCGAAACCGATACAATGAGCAGTTCTTC | CASSQARNRYNEQFF | NA | TRBV4-3 | 15 | TRBJ2-1 | NA
TGTGCCAGCAGCTTTTGGTTAGCGGGAGAAGAGACCCAGTACTTC | CASSFWLAGEETQYF | NA | TRBV7-9 | 15 | TRBJ2-5 | TRBD2
TGTGCCAGCAGGTATCAGGGGCGTCGCACAGATACGCAGTATTTT | CASRYQGRRTDTQYF | few | TRBV28 | 15 | TRBJ2-3 | NA
TGTGCCAGCAACCTACAGGGGGCCGGGGAGCTGTTTTTT | CASNLQGAGELFF | NA | TRBV27 | 13 | TRBJ2-2 | TRBD1
TGTGCCAGCAGCTTGAATTTGGGCCCAGAGACCCAGTACTTC | CASSLNLGPETQYF | NA | TRBV5-4 | 14 | TRBJ2-5 | NA
TGTGCCAGCAAAAAATCTAGCACAGATACGCAGTATTTT | CASKKSSTDTQYF | NA | TRBV2 | 13 | TRBJ2-3 | NA
TGTGCCAGCAGATTCCGACAGGCATCCGAGACCCAGTACTTC | CASRFRQASETQYF | NA | TRBV5-8 | 14 | TRBJ2-5 | NA
TGTGCCAGCAGCTTACAGGGAGGTCAGCCCCAGCATTTT | CASSLQGGQPQHF | few | TRBV7-2 | 13 | TRBJ1-5 | NA
TGTGCCAGCAGTTTAGCTAGCGGGAGCTACGAGCAGTACTTC | CASSLASGSYEQYF | NA | TRBV28 | 14 | TRBJ2-7 | TRBD2
TGTGCCAGCAGCGGAGCCGTGACTAGCGGGAGACCGTACTTC | CASSGAVTSGRPYF | once | TRBV2 | 14 | TRBJ2-7 | TRBD2
TGTGCCAGTAGCGGACTAGCGGGAGCAGATACGCAGTATTTT | CASSGLAGADTQYF | NA | TRBV19 | 14 | TRBJ2-3 | TRBD2
TGTGCCAGCAGCTTACAGGGGTACCAAGAGACCCAGTACTTC | CASSLQGYQETQYF | few | TRBV7-2 | 14 | TRBJ2-5 | NA
TGTGCTAGCAGCTCAGGGACAGGGGGAGGCTACGAGCAGTACTTC | CASSSGTGGGYEQYF | few | TRBV7-7 | 15 | TRBJ2-7 | TRBD1